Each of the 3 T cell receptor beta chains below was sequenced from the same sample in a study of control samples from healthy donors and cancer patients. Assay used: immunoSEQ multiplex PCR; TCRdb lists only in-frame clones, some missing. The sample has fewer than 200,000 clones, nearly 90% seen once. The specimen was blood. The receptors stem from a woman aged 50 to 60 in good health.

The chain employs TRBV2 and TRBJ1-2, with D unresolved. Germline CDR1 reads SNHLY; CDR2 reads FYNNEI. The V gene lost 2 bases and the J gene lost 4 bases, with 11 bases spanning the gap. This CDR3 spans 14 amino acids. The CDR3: CASSESGSSYGYTF. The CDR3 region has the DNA TGTGCCAGCAGTGAATCCGGCAGCTCCTATGGCTACACCTTC. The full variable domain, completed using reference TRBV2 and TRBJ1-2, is EPEVTQTPSHQVTQMGQEVILRCVPISNHLYFYWYRQILGQKVEFLVSFYNNEISEKSEIFDDQFSVERPDGSNFTLKIRSTKLEDSAMYFCASSESGSSYGYTFGSGTRLTVV.

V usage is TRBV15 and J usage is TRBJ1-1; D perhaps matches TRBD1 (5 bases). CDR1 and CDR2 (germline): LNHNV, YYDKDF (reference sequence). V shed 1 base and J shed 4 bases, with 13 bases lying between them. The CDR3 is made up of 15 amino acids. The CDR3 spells CATSRGGDPPTEAFF. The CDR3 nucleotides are TGTGCCACCAGCAGAGGGGGCGACCCTCCCACTGAAGCTTTCTTT.

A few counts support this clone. The CDR3 DNA is TGTGCCAGCAGCCGTGGGACAACCTACGAGCAGTACTTC. Translation gives CASSRGTTYEQYF. V and J are TRBV7-9 and TRBJ2-7; tentative D call: TRBD1 (6 bases). CDR1 is SEHNR, CDR2 FQNEAQ, per germline (reference sequence). This CDR3 has 13 residues. The V and J ends lost 5 bases and 2 bases respectively, with 10 bases between them.